The 15 T cell receptor beta chains in this list originate from one sample, sequenced in a study of OX40 agonist ivuxolimab in advanced cancers. TCRdb keeps only in-frame clones here, not all; method: immunoSEQ multiplex PCR. The sample shows roughly 59,000 clones, about 92% of them seen only once. This material consisted of CD4+ or CD8+ T cells sorted from blood, taken in a trial of the OX40 agonist ivuxolimab. The receptors here all came from an adult with an advanced solid tumor such as melanoma, head and neck, liver or kidney cancer.

The chain has TRBV19 and TRBJ2-7; D is perhaps TRBD1 (5 bases). Between the trimmed V and J ends, which lost 10 bases and 3 bases, there was a span of 10 bases. This CDR3 has 11 amino acids. From germline, CDR1 is LNHDA and CDR2 SQIVND (reference sequence). The CDR3 loop is CATRQNYEQYF. CDR3 sequence (DNA): TGTGCCACCCGACAGAACTACGAGCAGTACTTC.

V gene TRBV6-4 combines with J gene TRBJ2-2; D is uncertain. There are 14 residues in the CDR3. The V gene lost 3 bases and the J gene lost 1 base, with 6 bases spanning the gap. Germline V gene lookup returns CDR1 MRHNA and CDR2 SNTAGT. The CDR3 bases are TGTGCCAGCAGTGAGGGCGAGAACACCGGGGAGCTGTTTTTT. Protein sequence: CASSEGENTGELFF.

The CDR3 is CASSLGRVGNEQFF. CDR3 nucleotides: TGCGCCAGCAGCTTGGGCCGGGTAGGGAATGAGCAGTTCTTC. The rearrangement uses TRBV5-1 and TRBJ2-1; D unclear. The germline CDR1 and CDR2 sequences are SGHRS and YFSETQ. The CDR3 is 14 amino acids. V was pared by 0 bases and J by 7 bases, with 11 bases between.

The genes are TRBV7-3 and TRBJ2-1, with D possibly matching TRBD2 (5 bases). CDR1 is SGHTA, CDR2 FQGTGA, per germline. The CDR3 sequence is 16 residues long. Trimming pared 2 bases from V and 3 bases from J, leaving 14 bases between. The DNA of the CDR3 is TGTGCCAGCAGCTTATACCCGCAAGGAGGCTACAATGAGCAGTTCTTC. Its protein is CASSLYPQGGYNEQFF.

CDR3 sequence: CATSRRTGVETQYF. The CDR3 coding sequence is TGTGCCACCAGCAGGAGAACAGGCGTAGAGACCCAGTACTTC. V is TRBV15 and J is TRBJ2-5, with D possibly matching TRBD1 (5 bases). This CDR3 has 14 residues. V lost 3 bases to trimming and J lost 4 bases, with 12 bases between them. Germline loops: CDR1 LNHNV, CDR2 YYDKDF (reference sequence).

This rearrangement joins TRBV29-1 to TRBJ2-7, with a possible D match to TRBD1 (6 bases). Germline V gene lookup returns CDR1 SQVTM and CDR2 ANQGSEA. The CDR3 is 14 residues long. V was clipped by 6 bases and J by 3 bases, with 18 bases between them. CDR3 sequence: CSVLVSGESYEQYF. The CDR3, as DNA: TGCAGCGTCCTGGTTTCAGGGGAGAGCTACGAGCAGTACTTC.

This clone was observed once. V gene TRBV29-1 combines with J gene TRBJ2-7; D not certain. Germline lookup yields CDR1 SQVTM and CDR2 ANQGSEA. The CDR3 length is 13 residues. V was pared by 3 bases and J by 4 bases, with 13 bases between. The CDR3 DNA sequence: TGCAGCGTTGAGGGCGGCACTCGATACGAGCAGTACTTC. Amino acids: CSVEGGTRYEQYF.

The rearrangement links TRBV9 to TRBJ1-1; the D gene is possibly TRBD1 (5 bases). The CDR3 covers 13 residues. CDR1 is SGDLS, CDR2 YYNGEE, per germline. The ends were cut back, 4 bases at V and 1 base at J, with 8 bases in the middle. CDR3 amino acids: CASSLGTNTEAFF. CDR3 coding DNA: TGTGCCAGCAGCTTAGGGACGAACACTGAAGCTTTCTTT.

V is TRBV6-6 and J is TRBJ1-1, with no clear D. V was pared by 9 bases and J by 4 bases, with 6 bases between. The length of the CDR3 is 10 residues. CDR1 is MNHNY and CDR2 is SVGAGI in the germline V gene (reference sequence). CDR3 sequence (DNA): TGTGCCAGTTCGGGCACTGAAGCTTTCTTT. The encoded protein is CASSGTEAFF.

The chain joins TRBV11-2 to TRBJ1-5; the match to TRBD1 covers 7 bases. The CDR3 spans 13 residues. In germline, CDR1 is SGHAT, CDR2 FQNNGV. With 5 bases clipped from V and 8 bases from J, the junction kept 6 bases outside the gene matches. DNA of the CDR3: TGTGCCAGCAGCCGAGGGGGCTTAAAGCCCCAGCATTTT. Translating it yields CASSRGGLKPQHF.

V gene TRBV7-6 combines with J gene TRBJ1-1; the match to TRBD1 covers 7 bases. This CDR3 region has 13 residues. The V gene's germline CDR1 is SGHVS and CDR2 FNYEAQ. V lost 5 bases, J lost 4 bases, and 4 bases stayed unmatched. This CDR3 is CASSREGATEAFF. CDR3 DNA: TGTGCCAGCAGCCGCGAGGGGGCCACTGAAGCTTTCTTT.

This clone was seen only once. The gene calls are TRBV27 and TRBJ2-7, with D possibly matching TRBD2 (5 bases). CDR1 is MNHEY and CDR2 is SMNVEV in the germline V gene (reference sequence). The CDR3 totals 13 residues. V was shortened by 4 bases and J by 3 bases, with 10 bases between the two germline ends. In DNA form, the CDR3 reads TGTGCCAGCAGTTATGGGAGCGGCTACGAGCAGTACTTC. It yields the protein CASSYGSGYEQYF.

This chain links TRBV7-9 with TRBJ2-3; D is unresolved. V was trimmed by 4 bases and J by 2 bases, leaving 19 bases between them. The CDR3 covers 17 residues. Germline V gene lookup returns CDR1 SEHNR and CDR2 FQNEAQ (reference sequence). The CDR3 DNA is TGTGCCAGCAGCTCCTGGAATAGCCCACCAGTCACAGATACGCAGTATTTT. It encodes CASSSWNSPPVTDTQYF. Full variable domain (missing parts from reference TRBV7-9 and TRBJ2-3): DTGVSQNPRHKITKRGQNVTFRCDPISEHNRLYWYRQTLGQGPEFLTYFQNEAQLEKSRLLSDRFSAERPKGSFSTLEIQRTEQGDSAMYLCASSSWNSPPVTDTQYFGPGTRLTVL.

This sequence joins TRBV11-2 and TRBJ1-1, with D hard to call. The CDR3 spans 12 residues. Per germline, CDR1 SGHAT and CDR2 FQNNGV. V gave up 2 bases and J gave up 2 bases, with 3 bases separating them. The CDR3 sequence is CASSLSNTEAFF. CDR3 sequence (DNA): TGTGCCAGCAGCTTATCAAACACTGAAGCTTTCTTT.

This clone was picked up a small number of times. The V call is TRBV12-5, the J call TRBJ2-7; D gene uncertain. The germline gives CDR1 LGHNT, CDR2 FRNRAP. V lost 3 bases, J lost 5 bases, and 11 bases lay in between. This CDR3 has 13 residues. The CDR3 here is CASGLGQNDEQYF. The CDR3 nucleotides read TGTGCTAGTGGTTTAGGGCAGAACGACGAGCAGTACTTC.